What follows is one T cell receptor beta chain and its context. Arm-PCR of CDR3 regions and iRepertoire HTBI primers were used to build TCR beta libraries. TCRdb re-called the multiplex PCR reads through MiXCR, storing one row per CDR3 protein. The profile shows about 460,000 distinct CDR3 sequences, about 20% of them singletons. Time point specified: persistent/refractory GD, antithyroid drugs over 5 years with positive TRAb. RNA extracted from PBMCs served as the sequencing template. The length of the CDR3 is 17 residues. Germline V gene lookup returns CDR1 MNHEY and CDR2 SVGEGT. Germline trimming cut 2 bases from V and 8 bases from J; bases unmatched to any gene: 7. This entry comes from a study of regulatory T cells in long-lasting Graves disease.

This TCR came from a female donor with Graves disease. The sequences come from peripheral blood mononuclear cells (PBMCs), collected when the disease was refractory, from a patient treated with antithyroid drugs. The V and J genes are TRBV6-2 or TRBV6-3 and TRBJ2-1; 15 bases align to TRBD2. This chain's CDR3 is CASSYPGLAGGSHEQFF. The CDR3 nucleotides are TGTGCCAGCAGTTACCCGGGACTAGCGGGGGGTAGCCATGAGCAGTTCTTC.